One T cell receptor beta chain is described in this entry. These data are taken from a study of blood T cell repertoires in COVID-19. The protocol was immunoSEQ multiplex PCR, while the TCRdb copy is restricted to in-frame clones and leaves out a portion. The table has about 130,000 clones, approximately 91% seen once. The sample consisted of peripheral blood. The sequence came from a woman at least 80 years old with acute or convalescent COVID-19.

The CDR3 sequence is CASSLKLASYTDTQYF. The CDR3 DNA follows: TGTGCCAGCAGCTTGAAACTAGCGAGCTACACAGATACGCAGTATTTT. This chain connects TRBV5-4 to TRBJ2-3; 7 nucleotides align to TRBD2. Looked up from germline, CDR1 is SGHNT and CDR2 is YYREEE (reference sequence). The trim removed 1 base at V and 2 bases at J, leaving 7 bases unmatched. This CDR3 spans 16 amino acids.